The 26 T cell receptor beta chains in this list originate from one sample, sequenced in a study of T cell responses to AZD1222 COVID-19 vaccine. Measured with immunoSEQ multiplex PCR; TCRdb has only the in-frame clones, and not every one. The sample records some 96,000 clones, about 87% being singletons. The input for sequencing was peripheral blood, taken on day 0 of AZD1222 vaccination. These receptors all stem from an adult in good health.

This chain uses TRBV4-1 with TRBJ1-2; no clear D. Per germline, CDR1 MGHRA and CDR2 YSYEKL. The V end was cut by 0 bases, the J end by 6 bases, with 11 bases between. The length of the CDR3 is 14 residues. As DNA, the CDR3 is TGCGCCAGCAGCCAAGAAAACCGAGGAGATGGCTACACCTTC. This codes for CASSQENRGDGYTF.

This sequence joins TRBV5-1 and TRBJ2-3, with D perhaps matching TRBD1 (5 bases). V was pared by 0 bases and J by 0 bases, with 11 bases between. In germline, CDR1 is SGHRS, CDR2 YFSETQ. CDR3 length: 16 amino acids. CDR3 residues: CASSLGQGRSTDTQYF. The CDR3 nucleotides read TGCGCCAGCAGCTTGGGCCAGGGTCGAAGCACAGATACGCAGTATTTT.

The chain is built from TRBV27 and TRBJ2-1; no definite D call. The CDR3 is 16 amino acids. Germline values: CDR1 MNHEY, CDR2 SMNVEV (reference sequence). Trimming took off 6 bases at V and 1 base at J, with 16 bases between the two ends. The CDR3 DNA is TGTGCCAGCAGCAGACGCGCCCGGAGTTCCTACAATGAGCAGTTCTTC. Amino acid sequence: CASSRRARSSYNEQFF.

The chain uses TRBV7-8 and TRBJ2-7; 12 bases map to TRBD2. Germline CDR1 and CDR2: SGHVS and FQNEAQ. CDR3 length equals 15 residues. J lost 4 bases, V lost 5 bases, and 6 bases had no gene match. The chain's CDR3 is CASSRGTSGQYEQYF. CDR3 DNA: TGTGCCAGCAGCCGAGGGACTAGCGGGCAATACGAGCAGTACTTC.

The chain uses TRBV5-1 and TRBJ1-2; a weak D match, TRBD1 (6 bases). The V gene lost 4 bases and the J gene lost 4 bases, with 11 bases spanning the gap. Germline CDR1 and CDR2: SGHRS and YFSETQ. The CDR3 sequence is 13 residues long. CDR3 nucleotides: TGCGCCAGCAGCACGGGGGCAAGCTATGGCTACACCTTC. This sequence encodes CASSTGASYGYTF.

The chain recombines TRBV7-6 with TRBJ2-3; TRBD2 matches 11 bases. The germline V gene encodes CDR1 SGHVS and CDR2 FNYEAQ. This CDR3 has 17 amino acids. Unmatched junction bases numbered 9, after V lost 3 bases and J lost 4 bases. CDR3 sequence (DNA): TGTGCCAGCAGCTTTTTGGGTAGCGGGGGGGCCGCAGATACGCAGTATTTT. Residues: CASSFLGSGGAADTQYF.

V usage is TRBV7-2 and J usage is TRBJ1-1; D perhaps matches TRBD1 (5 bases). Between the trimmed V and J ends, which lost 5 bases and 5 bases, there was a span of 12 bases. The CDR3 length is 13 residues. The V gene's germline CDR1 is SGHTA and CDR2 FQGNSA. CDR3 bases: TGTGCCAGCAGCCTAGGGGCTTGGACTGAAGCTTTCTTT. Protein sequence: CASSLGAWTEAFF.

Points on this clone: Other DNA sequences in this sample translate to the same CDR3. The chain recombines TRBV11-2 with TRBJ2-7; 8 bases fit TRBD1. Germline V CDR1 and CDR2: SGHAT, FQNNGV. The CDR3 spans 15 residues. Trimming at V came to 5 bases and at J to 0 bases, leaving 6 bases not matched to a gene. Here the CDR3 DNA reads TGTGCCAGCAGCCCCGGGACAGGTGGCTCCTACGAGCAGTACTTC. Encoded protein: CASSPGTGGSYEQYF.

V gene TRBV2 combines with J gene TRBJ1-1; D not resolved. The germline CDR1 and CDR2 sequences are SNHLY and FYNNEI. The CDR3 runs 13 residues. Trimming left V 4 bases short and J 6 bases short, with 12 bases between. The CDR3 is CASSGQVEAEAFF. CDR3 in DNA: TGTGCCAGCAGTGGACAAGTTGAAGCTGAAGCTTTCTTT.

The chain couples TRBV4-1 to TRBJ2-1; 7 nucleotides align to TRBD2. The CDR3 covers 18 residues. CDR1 and CDR2 (germline): MGHRA, YSYEKL. V was clipped by 0 bases and J by 1 base; unmatched bases: 9. CDR3: CASSQERGRERSYNEQFF. For the CDR3, the DNA is TGCGCCAGCAGCCAAGAGCGAGGGAGGGAGAGGTCCTACAATGAGCAGTTCTTC.

This clone came up a few times. The rearrangement uses TRBV3-1 (or the pseudogene TRBV3-2) and TRBJ2-2; tentative D call: TRBD2 (6 bases). The germline gives CDR1 LGHDT, CDR2 YNNKEL (reference sequence). Trimming removed 4 bases at V and 4 bases at J, with 13 bases between. This CDR3 spans 15 amino acids. DNA for the CDR3: TGTGCCAGCAGCCCCCGGAGGGCGGGCACCGGGGAGCTGTTTTTT. As protein: CASSPRRAGTGELFF.

The chain links TRBV5-1 to TRBJ2-1, with 8 bases aligning to TRBD1. The germline gives CDR1 SGHRS, CDR2 YFSETQ. V was clipped by 0 bases and J by 3 bases; unmatched bases: 2. The CDR3 spans 15 residues. Here the CDR3 DNA reads TGCGCCAGCAGCTTGGGGACAGGGAACTACAATGAGCAGTTCTTC. It encodes CASSLGTGNYNEQFF.

This clone turned up a few times. The chain couples TRBV27 to TRBJ1-2, with D possibly matching TRBD1 (6 bases). V dropped 5 bases and J dropped 6 bases, with 13 bases sitting between them. The germline gives CDR1 MNHEY, CDR2 SMNVEV (reference sequence). This CDR3 has 13 amino acids. Written as DNA, the CDR3 is TGTGCCAGCAGTCTCCTACAGGGAGATGGCTACACCTTC. Translated, it gives CASSLLQGDGYTF.

This sequence joins TRBV28 and TRBJ2-1; 12 positions match TRBD2. V gave up 4 bases and J gave up 15 bases; unmatched junction bases: 16. The germline V gene has CDR1 MDHEN and CDR2 SYDVKM. This CDR3 contains 16 residues. CDR3: CASSYPVTSGSFGWFF. CDR3 sequence (DNA): TGTGCCAGCAGTTACCCCGTGACTAGCGGGAGTTTTGGGTGGTTCTTC.

This clone was seen once. The chain is built from TRBV27 and TRBJ2-7, with D possibly TRBD2 on 6 matching bases. CDR1 and CDR2 (germline): MNHEY, SMNVEV (reference sequence). The CDR3 runs 15 residues. V shed 6 bases and J shed 4 bases, with 19 bases lying between them. The CDR3 sequence: CASRPRRPGRYEQYF. In nucleotides, the CDR3 is TGTGCCAGCAGGCCTCGGCGGCCCGGGAGATACGAGCAGTACTTC.

The J gene is TRBJ2-3, the V gene TRBV10-3; TRBD2 agrees at 11 bases. This CDR3 is 15 amino acids long. Germline V CDR1 and CDR2: ENHRY, SYGVKD. V shed 6 bases, J shed 4 bases, and the junction held 6 bases outside the gene matches. The CDR3 sequence is CAIRNSGGAADTQYF. The DNA for the CDR3 is TGTGCCATCAGAAATAGCGGGGGGGCCGCAGATACGCAGTATTTT.

V is TRBV6-6 and J is TRBJ1-5; 8 nucleotides agree with TRBD1. V dropped 2 bases and J dropped 4; count of bases not matched to a gene: 4. Germline V gives CDR1 MNHNY, CDR2 SVGAGI (reference sequence). CDR3 length: 15 amino acids. CDR3 DNA: TGTGCCAGCAGTTACGCGGGACAGGTGAATCAGCCCCAGCATTTT. Its translation: CASSYAGQVNQPQHF.

J is TRBJ1-1 and V is TRBV3-1 (or the pseudogene TRBV3-2), with a tentative D call TRBD1 (5 bases). In germline, CDR1 is LGHDT, CDR2 YNNKEL (reference sequence). V was trimmed by 3 bases and J by 2 bases, leaving 10 bases between them. There are 14 residues in the CDR3. The CDR3 here is CASSQRDRNTEAFF. In DNA form, the CDR3 reads TGTGCCAGCAGCCAGAGGGACCGTAACACTGAAGCTTTCTTT.

This chain connects TRBV11-2 to TRBJ1-1; D ambiguous. The V gene lost 6 bases and the J gene lost 5 bases, with 13 bases spanning the gap. This CDR3 has 13 residues. Germline-derived CDR1 and CDR2 are SGHAT and FQNNGV. CDR3 protein: CASRNYRVTEAFF. DNA for the CDR3: TGTGCCAGCAGGAACTACCGGGTGACTGAAGCTTTCTTT. The complete variable domain, with remaining parts taken from reference TRBV11-2 and TRBJ1-1, reads EAGVAQSPRYKIIEKRQSVAFWCNPISGHATLYWYQQILGQGPKLLIQFQNNGVVDDSQLPKDRFSAERLKGVDSTLKIQPAKLEDSAVYLCASRNYRVTEAFFGQGTRLTVV.

The V call is TRBV5-1, the J call TRBJ2-7; D possibly uses TRBD1 or TRBD2 (5 bases each). Germline V lookup: CDR1 SGHRS, CDR2 YFSETQ. The CDR3 runs to 15 residues. V lost 4 bases and J lost 3, with 17 bases in between. CDR3 bases: TGCGCCAGCAGCCCTTCCCCCGGGGCGATCTACGAGCAGTACTTC. This gives the protein CASSPSPGAIYEQYF.

This sequence joins TRBV12-3 or TRBV12-4 and TRBJ1-1; D is unresolved. Trimming pared 1 base from V and 3 bases from J, leaving 6 bases between. The CDR3 runs to 13 residues. The DNA for the CDR3 is TGTGCCAGCAGTTTAGTGATAGACACTGAAGCTTTCTTT. Protein sequence: CASSLVIDTEAFF.

The chain has TRBV2 and TRBJ2-3; D is uncertain. The V and J ends lost 5 bases and 4 bases respectively, with 10 bases between them. The CDR3 sequence is 13 residues long. The germline V gene has CDR1 SNHLY and CDR2 FYNNEI. In nucleotides, the CDR3 is TGTGCCAGCAGTCCCCTGGATTCAGATACGCAGTATTTT. As protein: CASSPLDSDTQYF.

The gene calls are TRBV6-5 and TRBJ2-7, with D unclear. Per germline, CDR1 MNHEY and CDR2 SVGAGI. V shed 0 bases and J shed 4 bases, with 7 bases lying between them. The length of the CDR3 is 13 residues. CDR3 in DNA: TGTGCCAGCAGTTACTCTCCGACATACGAGCAGTACTTC. Its protein product is CASSYSPTYEQYF.

J is TRBJ1-2 and V is TRBV27, with 7 bases aligning to TRBD1. In germline, CDR1 is MNHEY, CDR2 SMNVEV (reference sequence). CDR3 length equals 13 residues. V shed 3 bases, J shed 8 bases, and the junction held 6 bases outside the gene matches. CDR3 sequence: CASSFKGARGYTF. The DNA of the CDR3 is TGTGCCAGCAGTTTTAAGGGGGCCAGAGGCTACACCTTC.

This chain links TRBV3-1 (or the pseudogene TRBV3-2) with TRBJ2-7, with 7 bases lining up with TRBD1. The CDR3 consists of 14 residues. V gave up 5 bases and J gave up 2 bases; unmatched junction bases: 6. Germline CDR1 is LGHDT and CDR2 is YNNKEL (reference sequence). CDR3 sequence (DNA): TGTGCCAGCAGCTTTGCGACAGGGACCTACGAGCAGTACTTC. It translates to CASSFATGTYEQYF.

V gene TRBV9 combines with J gene TRBJ2-1; 9 bases align to TRBD2. The CDR3 spans 16 residues. Germline V lookup: CDR1 SGDLS, CDR2 YYNGEE. Trimming took 3 bases from V and 0 from J; bases not matched to a gene: 4. CDR3 DNA sequence: TGTGCCAGCAGCGCCCGTAGCGGGAGCTCCTACAATGAGCAGTTCTTC. The encoded protein is CASSARSGSSYNEQFF. Complete variable domain (other parts from reference TRBV9 and TRBJ2-1): DSGVTQTPKHLITATGQRVTLRCSPRSGDLSVYWYQQSLDQGLQFLIQYYNGEERAKGNILERFSAQQFPDLHSELNLSSLELGDSALYFCASSARSGSSYNEQFFGPGTRLTVL.